The 19 T cell receptor beta chains given below trace back to one sample, sequenced in a study of CD8+ T cells in alopecia areata. Extracted from the samples, RNA was reverse transcribed into cDNA to serve as the sequencing template. Repertoires were generated with immunoSEQ multiplex PCR, while TCRdb's copy carries only in-frame clones and drops some. The sample gives some 120,000 clones, about 60% of which show up once; about 12% is in the top ten. Treatment defined: oral pan-JAK inhibitor, 5-10 mg twice daily. Specimen: CD8+ T cells sorted from blood, collected at week 24, from a patient treated with tofacitinib. The source is a human donor with alopecia areata.

A single count supports this clone. The chain uses TRBV7-9 and TRBJ2-7; D not certain. V lost 2 bases and J lost 1, with 6 bases in between. Per germline, CDR1 SEHNR and CDR2 FQNEAQ (reference sequence). This CDR3 is 13 amino acids long. CDR3 amino acids: CASSLPRSYEQYF. CDR3 nucleotide sequence: TGTGCCAGCAGCTTACCCAGGTCCTACGAGCAGTACTTC.

The chain has TRBV2 and TRBJ1-2, with D possibly matching TRBD1 (5 bases). Trimming removed 4 bases from V and 3 bases from J, with 15 bases in between. The germline V gene has CDR1 SNHLY and CDR2 FYNNEI. This CDR3 has 15 residues. The CDR3 coding sequence is TGTGCCAGCAGTGGGGTGAAGGGGAAGGACTATGGCTACACCTTC. It specifies CASSGVKGKDYGYTF.

The chain links TRBV13 to TRBJ1-1; perhaps TRBD1 as D (5 bases). The germline V gene encodes CDR1 PRHDT and CDR2 FYEKMQ (reference sequence). The CDR3 is 14 residues long. The germline V and J ends were trimmed by 3 bases and 1 base, with 9 bases remaining between them. The CDR3 loop is CASSFMTENTEAFF. As DNA, the CDR3 is TGTGCCAGCAGCTTCATGACAGAGAACACTGAAGCTTTCTTT.

As DNA, the CDR3 is TGTGCCACCAGTTTACTAGCCGGTGAGCAGTACTTC. Protein sequence: CATSLLAGEQYF. The rearrangement joins TRBV15 to TRBJ2-7, with D possibly being TRBD2 (6 bases). V was clipped by 6 bases and J by 7 bases, with 13 bases between them. CDR1 is LNHNV and CDR2 is YYDKDF in the germline V gene (reference sequence). The CDR3 totals 12 residues.

To note about this clone: A far larger clone is only one base removed, so a read error is likely. The V call is TRBV5-6, the J call TRBJ2-1; 7 bases map to TRBD2. The CDR3 extends over 17 amino acids. Germline loops: CDR1 SGHDT, CDR2 YYEEEE. V was pared by 0 bases and J by 3 bases, with 9 bases of the junction left unmatched. In nucleotides, the CDR3 is TGTGCCAGCAGCTTGGTCCCTCCTACTAGCGACTACAATGAGCAGTTCTTC. Translating gives CASSLVPPTSDYNEQFF.

Worth noting for this clone: Other DNA sequences in this sample translate to the same CDR3. This chain joins TRBV27 and TRBJ2-7; D not certain. From germline, CDR1 is MNHEY and CDR2 SMNVEV (reference sequence). CDR3 length: 13 amino acids. V shed 0 bases and J shed 2 bases, with 5 bases lying between them. The CDR3 region is CASSLSSPYEQYF. CDR3 bases: TGTGCCAGCAGTTTATCCTCCCCCTACGAGCAGTACTTC.

The genes are TRBV29-1 and TRBJ2-3; 12 bases fit TRBD2. CDR3 length equals 16 residues. V gave up 1 base and J gave up 2 bases; unmatched junction bases: 4. Germline values: CDR1 SQVTM, CDR2 ANQGSEA. DNA of the CDR3: TGCAGCGTTGAAGGCTCTAGCGGGGGGGACACAGATACGCAGTATTTT. Protein product: CSVEGSSGGDTDTQYF.

CDR3 region: CASSQDPGPTYEQYF. CDR3 in DNA: TGCGCCAGCAGCCAAGATCCAGGGCCTACCTACGAGCAGTACTTC. V and J are TRBV4-3 and TRBJ2-7, with a tentative D call TRBD1 (5 bases). CDR3 size: 15 residues. V was clipped by 0 bases and J by 2 bases, with 11 bases between them. Germline V gene sequence: CDR1 LGHNA, CDR2 YSLEER.

This clone was seen a handful of times. The chain uses TRBV5-1 and TRBJ1-1; weak D call: TRBD1 (6 bases). Deletions cut 7 bases from V and 1 base from J, with 17 bases between. The CDR3 is 15 amino acids. Germline assignment: CDR1 SGHRS and CDR2 YFSETQ. CDR3 loop: CASAGHLTRNTEAFF. For the CDR3, the DNA is TGCGCCAGCGCGGGACACCTTACCAGGAACACTGAAGCTTTCTTT.

This rearrangement joins TRBV30 to TRBJ2-5; D remains ambiguous. Germline values: CDR1 GTSNPN, CDR2 SVGIG (reference sequence). V shed 1 base and J shed 2 bases, with 8 bases lying between them. The CDR3 contains 13 residues. The CDR3, as DNA: TGTGCCTGGAGTGATGACCAACAAGAGACCCAGTACTTC. Translated: CAWSDDQQETQYF.

The rearrangement uses TRBV29-1 and TRBJ1-1; 8 bases match TRBD1. V was pared by 5 bases and J by 6 bases, with 8 bases of the junction left unmatched. From germline, CDR1 is SQVTM and CDR2 ANQGSEA. CDR3 size: 13 residues. CDR3 protein: CSVNRGVGAEAFF. In DNA, the CDR3 is TGCAGCGTTAACAGGGGGGTGGGCGCTGAAGCTTTCTTT.

This clone was seen only a few times. This chain joins TRBV9 and TRBJ1-1; D ambiguous. V lost 0 bases and J 4 bases, leaving 7 bases between the germline ends. The CDR3 consists of 13 residues. The germline V gene encodes CDR1 SGDLS and CDR2 YYNGEE. This chain's CDR3 is CASSVGPITEAFF. CDR3 sequence (DNA): TGTGCCAGCAGCGTAGGGCCTATCACTGAAGCTTTCTTT. The full variable domain, its missing parts supplied by reference TRBV9 and TRBJ1-1, is DSGVTQTPKHLITATGQRVTLRCSPRSGDLSVYWYQQSLDQGLQFLIQYYNGEERAKGNILERFSAQQFPDLHSELNLSSLELGDSALYFCASSVGPITEAFFGQGTRLTVV.

This clone was picked up a small number of times. V is TRBV4-2 and J is TRBJ2-7, with D perhaps matching TRBD1 (6 bases). The CDR3 loop spans 14 amino acids. V shed 2 bases and J shed 3 bases, with 11 bases lying between them. The germline V gene encodes CDR1 LGHNA and CDR2 YNFKEQ. This chain's CDR3 is CASSQTPQGYEQYF. The DNA for the CDR3 is TGTGCCAGCAGCCAAACACCACAGGGCTACGAGCAGTACTTC.

CDR3 amino acids: CASSRHSGQGRTEAFF. The CDR3 DNA is TGCGCCAGCAGCCGGCATAGCGGGCAGGGAAGAACTGAAGCTTTCTTT. V and J are TRBV4-1 and TRBJ1-1; tentatively, D is TRBD1 (5 bases). V shed 4 bases and J shed 5 bases, with 20 bases lying between them. Germline values: CDR1 MGHRA, CDR2 YSYEKL. The CDR3 has 16 residues.

This clone was picked up a small number of times. The J gene is TRBJ1-2, the V gene TRBV6-6; 7 positions agree with TRBD1. The CDR3 is 15 residues long. Trimming removed 0 bases from V and 5 bases from J; junction bases left unmatched: 6. Germline V gene data show CDR1 as MNHNY and CDR2 as SVGAGI (reference sequence). CDR3 in amino acids: CASSYSDRDFYGYTF. CDR3 nucleotides: TGTGCCAGCAGTTACTCCGACAGGGACTTTTATGGCTACACCTTC.

The gene calls are TRBV19 and TRBJ2-3, with TRBD1 matching over 9 bases. Germline values: CDR1 LNHDA, CDR2 SQIVND (reference sequence). The V gene end was trimmed by 1 base and the J gene end by 5 bases; junction bases not matched to a gene: 4. The length of the CDR3 is 15 residues. CDR3 nucleotides: TGTGCCAGTAGTATAGCACAGGGGGCCCTAGATACGCAGTATTTT. It specifies CASSIAQGALDTQYF. The complete variable domain, with remaining parts taken from reference TRBV19 and TRBJ2-3, reads DGGITQSPKYLFRKEGQNVTLSCEQNLNHDAMYWYRQDPGQGLRLIYYSQIVNDFQKGDIAEGYSVSREKKESFPLTVTSAQKNPTAFYLCASSIAQGALDTQYFGPGTRLTVL.

V usage is TRBV5-1 and J usage is TRBJ2-7, with unresolved D. The CDR3 is 13 amino acids. Germline-derived CDR1 and CDR2 are SGHRS and YFSETQ. The V end was cut by 0 bases, the J end by 6 bases, with 10 bases between. CDR3 sequence: CASSLAIGFEQYF. The CDR3 DNA sequence: TGCGCCAGCAGCTTGGCAATCGGATTCGAGCAGTACTTC.

This chain links TRBV18 with TRBJ2-7, with 10 bases lining up with TRBD1. The V gene's germline CDR1 is KGHSH and CDR2 LQKENI. V dropped 3 bases and J dropped 6; count of bases not matched to a gene: 5. This CDR3 comprises 14 residues. The CDR3 sequence: CASSPRQGASEQYF. The CDR3 DNA sequence: TGTGCCAGCTCACCGCGACAGGGGGCCTCCGAGCAGTACTTC.

The rearrangement uses TRBV29-1 and TRBJ1-1; D uncertain. The germline V gene has CDR1 SQVTM and CDR2 ANQGSEA. The CDR3 sequence is 11 residues long. With 3 bases removed from V and 2 bases from J, the gap between germline ends came to 4 bases. The CDR3 protein is CSVDRNTEAFF. CDR3 nucleotide sequence: TGCAGCGTTGACAGAAACACTGAAGCTTTCTTT.